This is a list of T cell receptor beta chains from one sample in a study of blood T cell repertoires in COVID-19. Sequenced by immunoSEQ multiplex PCR; TCRdb stores in-frame clones only, minus some. The table has tens of thousands of clones, just over 85% seen once. The sample comprised peripheral blood. The receptors here all came from an older woman with acute or convalescent COVID-19. Both conserved end residues are part of each CDR3. The order of the fields is D gene, clone size, J gene, V gene, CDR3 protein, CDR3 DNA. D genes are given only for firm matches. Not every row has a clone size; where given, it reads once, few, many or a size class.

NA | NA | TRBJ2-7 | TRBV6-5 | CASISSLSYEQYF | TGTGCCAGCATATCGTCCCTTTCCTACGAGCAGTACTTC
TRBD2 | NA | TRBJ2-1 | TRBV20-1 | CSASTGTRGYNEQFF | TGCAGTGCTAGTACGGGGACTAGAGGTTACAATGAGCAGTTCTTC
TRBD1 | once | TRBJ2-6 | TRBV11-1 | CASSVRGPGANVLTF | TGTGCCAGCAGCGTCAGGGGGCCTGGGGCCAACGTCCTGACTTTC
NA | NA | TRBJ2-2 | TRBV24-1 | CATSDSRWTGELFF | TGTGCCACCAGTGATTCCAGATGGACCGGGGAGCTGTTTTTT
NA | NA | TRBJ2-1 | TRBV5-1 | CASSSRGLADYNEQFF | TGCGCCAGCAGCTCCCGGGGGCTAGCGGATTACAATGAGCAGTTCTTC
NA | NA | TRBJ1-1 | TRBV11-1 | CASSLMPEGITEAFF | TGTGCCAGCAGCTTAATGCCCGAGGGCATCACTGAAGCTTTCTTT
NA | few | TRBJ1-5 | TRBV12-3/TRBV12-4 | CASSRDNNQPQHF | TGTGCCAGCAGCCGTGACAACAATCAGCCCCAGCATTTT
NA | NA | TRBJ1-5 | TRBV12-3/TRBV12-4 | CASSYLRDQPQHF | TGTGCCAGCAGTTACCTTCGGGATCAGCCCCAGCATTTT
NA | few | TRBJ1-5 | TRBV10-3 | CAISNRGNQPQHF | TGTGCCATCAGCAACAGGGGCAATCAGCCCCAGCATTTT
NA | NA | TRBJ1-1 | TRBV6-1 | CASSVSPLFLSGNTEAFF | TGTGCCAGCAGTGTGTCCCCACTCTTCCTTTCGGGGAACACTGAAGCTTTCTTT